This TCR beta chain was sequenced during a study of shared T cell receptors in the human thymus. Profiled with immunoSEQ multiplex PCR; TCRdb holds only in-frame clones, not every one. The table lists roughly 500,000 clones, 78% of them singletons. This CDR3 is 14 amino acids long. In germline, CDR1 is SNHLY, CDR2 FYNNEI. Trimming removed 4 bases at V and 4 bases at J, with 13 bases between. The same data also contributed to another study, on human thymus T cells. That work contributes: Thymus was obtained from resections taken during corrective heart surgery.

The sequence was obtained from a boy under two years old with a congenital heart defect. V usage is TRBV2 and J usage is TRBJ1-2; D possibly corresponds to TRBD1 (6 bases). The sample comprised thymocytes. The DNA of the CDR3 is TGTGCCAGCAGTGCGAGGACAGCCAGCTATGGCTACACCTTC. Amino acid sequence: CASSARTASYGYTF.